This is a list of T cell receptor beta chains from one sample in a study of T cells in Graves' hyperthyroidism and ophthalmopathy. From the multiplex PCR reads, TCRdb called clonotypes with MiXCR, one entry per CDR3 protein. This sample carries over 350,000 distinct CDR3 sequences, roughly 18% of them seen once, and the ten largest clones take 40%. The sequenced sample consisted of blood. These receptors originate from a young man with Graves' ophthalmopathy. The CDR3 runs from the conserved cysteine through the conserved F or W. A D gene is named only where the DNA matches it firmly. Some rows have no size entry. The others give once, few or many, or a class for an expanded clone.

13	.	.	TRBV9	TRBJ2-7	TGTGCCAGCAGCGTAGCCCCGCAATACGAGCAGTACTTC	CASSVAPQYEQYF
14	TRBD1	many	TRBV12-3/TRBV12-4	TRBJ2-1	TGTGCCAGCAGTCACAGGGGGCGCTTGAATGAGCAGTTCTTC	CASSHRGRLNEQFF
16	TRBD1	once	TRBV2	TRBJ1-2	TGTGCCAGCAGCGCCCACCGGGACAGGGGGCCGGAAGGCTACACCTTC	CASSAHRDRGPEGYTF
16	TRBD2	many	TRBV11-2	TRBJ2-1	TGTGCCAGCAGCTTCTTTGGCGGGGGGGCCTACAATGAGCAGTTCTTC	CASSFFGGGAYNEQFF
15	.	many	TRBV7-9	TRBJ1-2	TGTGCCAGCAGTCTCGGACAGCCGGGGGACTATGGCTACACCTTC	CASSLGQPGDYGYTF
12	TRBD1	.	TRBV29-1	TRBJ1-1	TGCAGCGTCCCGGACAGGGCGTCTGAAGCTTTCTTT	CSVPDRASEAFF
14	.	many	TRBV5-1	TRBJ1-3	TGCGCCAGCAGCATCGCGACTGGGGGAAACACCATATATTTT	CASSIATGGNTIYF
15	.	.	TRBV5-5	TRBJ1-1	TGTGCCAGCAGGGTAGGGGACATAATGAACACTGAAGCTTTCTTT	CASRVGDIMNTEAFF
15	TRBD1	few	TRBV4-1	TRBJ2-5	TGCGCCAGCAGCCGGGGGACAGGCCCCCAAGAGACCCAGTACTTC	CASSRGTGPQETQYF
18	TRBD2	once	TRBV20-1	TRBJ2-1	TGCAGTGCTAGAGATAGGGGGTCTAGCGGGAGGGCCTCCAATGAGCAGTTCTTC	CSARDRGSSGRASNEQFF
12	.	many	TRBV20-1	TRBJ1-1	TGCAGTGTCCCGAAGGGGCCGACTGAAGCTTTCTTT	CSVPKGPTEAFF
17	TRBD1	many	TRBV20-1	TRBJ1-5	TGCAGTGCACAAGAGGACAGGCGGACCTATAGCAATCAGCCCCAGCATTTT	CSAQEDRRTYSNQPQHF
14	.	many	TRBV5-1	TRBJ1-1	TGCGCCAGCAGCCTCTCGACAGATCCCACTGAAGCTTTCTTT	CASSLSTDPTEAFF
13	TRBD1	few	TRBV20-1	TRBJ1-1	TGCAGTGCTGGACAGGGGCCCTACACTGAAGCTTTCTTT	CSAGQGPYTEAFF
16	.	many	TRBV7-9	TRBJ1-2	TGTGCCAGCAGCTTAGCACCGGGGACGGGGAACTATGGCTACACCTTC	CASSLAPGTGNYGYTF
16	.	many	TRBV27	TRBJ2-7	TGTGCCAGCAGTTTAGACCCCGGGACACCGAGCTACGAGCAGTACTTC	CASSLDPGTPSYEQYF
15	TRBD2	.	TRBV20-1	TRBJ2-3	TGCAGTGCTAGGTTCCTAGCGGGGGGAACAGATACGCAGTATTTT	CSARFLAGGTDTQYF
15	.	many	TRBV5-1	TRBJ2-3	TGCGCCAGCAGCCCCGACGGAGGGTCCTGGGATACGCAGTATTTT	CASSPDGGSWDTQYF
16	.	.	TRBV19	TRBJ1-5	TGTGCCAGTAGTATTACAGACCTGGGAGGCAATCAGCCCCAGCATTTT	CASSITDLGGNQPQHF
13	.	many	TRBV18	TRBJ2-7	TGTGCCAGCTCACCGGGTTCCGGGGGCGAGCAGTACTTC	CASSPGSGGEQYF
15	TRBD1	.	TRBV11-2	TRBJ1-1	TGTGCCAGCAGCTCACTGGGGACAGAAGTCACTGAAGCTCTCTTT	CASSSLGTEVTEALF
14	.	few	TRBV6-2/TRBV6-3	TRBJ2-2	TGTGCCACCCGACAGGCGGGGGACACCGGGGAGCTGTTTTTT	CATRQAGDTGELFF